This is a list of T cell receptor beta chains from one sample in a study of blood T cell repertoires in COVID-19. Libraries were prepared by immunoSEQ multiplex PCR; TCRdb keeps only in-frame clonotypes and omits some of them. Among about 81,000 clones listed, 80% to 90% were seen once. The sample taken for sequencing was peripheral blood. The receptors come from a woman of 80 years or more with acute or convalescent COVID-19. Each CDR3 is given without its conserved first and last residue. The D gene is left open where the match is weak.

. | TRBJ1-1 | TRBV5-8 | ASSLFQEAF
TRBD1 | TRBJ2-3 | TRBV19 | ASRQGQGRDTQY
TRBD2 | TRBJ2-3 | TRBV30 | AWRKAGGRDTQY
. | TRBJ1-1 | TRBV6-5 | ASTPRGRDTEAF
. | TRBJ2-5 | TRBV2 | ASGRDFQETQY
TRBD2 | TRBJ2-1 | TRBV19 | ASSIMAGGRGEQF
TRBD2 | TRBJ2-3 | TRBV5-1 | ASSPAGGPRDTQY
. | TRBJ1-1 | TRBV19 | ASSMAGRDTEAF
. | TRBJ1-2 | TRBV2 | ASSEVQANYGYT
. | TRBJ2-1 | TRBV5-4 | ASSLEPQRRNEQF
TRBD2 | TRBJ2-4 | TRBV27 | ASSRREGDIQY
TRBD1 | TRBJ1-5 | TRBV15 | ATSSVTGGLNQPQH
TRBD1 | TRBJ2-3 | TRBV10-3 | AISRQGAVAGTDTQY
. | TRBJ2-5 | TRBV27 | ASSPLYQETQY
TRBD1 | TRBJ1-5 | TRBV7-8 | ASSLARGQGGQPQH
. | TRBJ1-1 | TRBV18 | ASSTNGATEAF
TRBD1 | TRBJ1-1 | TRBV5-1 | ASSFRDRGRPNTEAF
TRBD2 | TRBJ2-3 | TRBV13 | ASSLGLAGGHDTQY
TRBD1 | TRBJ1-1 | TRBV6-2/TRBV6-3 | ASSYSTGSGMNTEAF
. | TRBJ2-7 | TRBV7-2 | ASSFKGDVSYEQY
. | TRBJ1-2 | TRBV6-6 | ASTYAREDGYT
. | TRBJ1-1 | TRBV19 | ASKFREGSAEAF
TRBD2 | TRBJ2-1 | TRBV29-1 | SVVTSGGDNEQF
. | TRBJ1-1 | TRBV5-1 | ASSNIPGENTEAF
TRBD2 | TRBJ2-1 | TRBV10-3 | AISEPGGGGRNEQF
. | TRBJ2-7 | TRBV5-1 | ASSYSSYEQY
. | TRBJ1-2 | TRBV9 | ASSTGYGYT
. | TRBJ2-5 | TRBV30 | AWSVRGREETQY
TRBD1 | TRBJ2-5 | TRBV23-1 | ASRPGQGGKTQY
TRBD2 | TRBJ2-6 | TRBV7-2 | ASSQETSGRLSGANVLT
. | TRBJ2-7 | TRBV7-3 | ASSLMVGTYEQY
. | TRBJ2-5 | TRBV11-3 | ASSFGGLQETQY
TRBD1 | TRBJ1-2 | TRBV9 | ASSVEPQGAQGGYT
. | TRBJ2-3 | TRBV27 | ASKRPGLDTQY
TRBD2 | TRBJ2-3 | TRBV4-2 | ASSQDSGGTDTQY
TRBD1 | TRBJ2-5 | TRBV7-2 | ASSLGAGTGGTQY
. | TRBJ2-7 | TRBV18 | ASSQMVGVDEQY
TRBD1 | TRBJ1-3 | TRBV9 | ASSVEGAPGNTIY
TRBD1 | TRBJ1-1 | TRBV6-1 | ASSEPSGTGDTEAF
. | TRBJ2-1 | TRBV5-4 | ASSLARGMSGGSSYNEQF
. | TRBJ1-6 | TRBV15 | ATSRDRGSSYNSPLH